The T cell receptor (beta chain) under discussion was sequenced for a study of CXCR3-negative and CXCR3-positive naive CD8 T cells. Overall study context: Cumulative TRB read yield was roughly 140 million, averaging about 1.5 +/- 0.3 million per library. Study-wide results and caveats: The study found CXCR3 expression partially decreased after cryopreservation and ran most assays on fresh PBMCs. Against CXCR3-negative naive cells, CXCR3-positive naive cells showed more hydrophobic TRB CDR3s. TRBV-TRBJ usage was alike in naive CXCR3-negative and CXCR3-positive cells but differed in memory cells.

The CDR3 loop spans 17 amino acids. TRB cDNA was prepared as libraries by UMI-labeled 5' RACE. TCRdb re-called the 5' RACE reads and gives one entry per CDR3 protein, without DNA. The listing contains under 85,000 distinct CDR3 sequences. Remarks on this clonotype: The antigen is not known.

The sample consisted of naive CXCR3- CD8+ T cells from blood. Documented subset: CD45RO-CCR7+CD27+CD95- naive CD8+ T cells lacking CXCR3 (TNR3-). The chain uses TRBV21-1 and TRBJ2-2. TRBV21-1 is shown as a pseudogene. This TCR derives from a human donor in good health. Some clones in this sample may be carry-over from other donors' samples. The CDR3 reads CASSKMSFLGGTGELFF.